Detailed here is one T cell receptor beta chain. Its antigen is unidentified. The germline gives CDR1 SGHTA, CDR2 FQGNSA. V was clipped by 2 bases and J by 0 bases; unmatched bases: 4. The length of the CDR3 is 17 residues. The sample comes from a study of T cells in Graves' hyperthyroidism and ophthalmopathy. Study results and caveats: Most clonotypes expanded in thyroid above 0.001 were likewise present in blood. It was a median approximately six months before onset that the model predicted ophthalmopathy.

The CDR3 regions of TCR beta were amplified from RNA transcripts. A set of HTBI primers served as the primers for a first-round RT-PCR of the TCR CDR3. TCRdb re-called the multiplex PCR reads with MiXCR, one entry per CDR3 protein. Altogether around 350,000 distinct CDR3 sequences are present, roughly 25% being singletons, with the ten largest covering about 73%. Material for sequencing was blood. This TCR came from a man aged 50 to 59 with Graves' hyperthyroidism. This chain uses TRBV7-2 with TRBJ2-2; TRBD2 agrees at 9 bases. The CDR3, as DNA: TGTGCCAGCAGCTTAACCCCTAGCGGGGCGAACACCGGGGAGCTGTTTTTT. Translated, it gives CASSLTPSGANTGELFF.